One sample yielded the 10 T cell receptor beta chains listed below, sequenced in a study of shared clonotypes between healthy human individuals. CD8 cells regarded as naive lacked CD45RO, were positively chosen for CCR7, and omitted terminally differentiated effector memory CD45RA+ cells. Profiled with immunoSEQ multiplex PCR; TCRdb holds only in-frame clones, not every one. The table records about 2 million clones, just under 95% of them present only once. Sequencing was performed on naive CD8+ T cells sorted from blood. These receptors originate from a man younger than 35 in good health.

The J gene is TRBJ1-1, the V gene TRBV29-1; 7 bases line up with TRBD1. The CDR3 totals 13 residues. The V and J ends lost 6 bases and 1 base, in that order; junction bases with no gene match: 5. Looked up from germline, CDR1 is SQVTM and CDR2 is ANQGSEA. The CDR3 DNA follows: TGCAGCGTACCCGGGACAGCGAACACTGAAGCTTTCTTT. This gives the protein CSVPGTANTEAFF. Full variable domain (remainder filled in from reference TRBV29-1 and TRBJ1-1): SAVISQKPSRDICQRGTSLTIQCQVDSQVTMMFWYRQQPGQSLTLIATANQGSEATYESGFVIDKFPISRPNLTFSTLTVSNMSPEDSSIYLCSVPGTANTEAFFGQGTRLTVV.

The V and J genes are TRBV5-6 and TRBJ2-7; no clear D gene. This CDR3 is 14 amino acids long. V was trimmed by 0 bases and J by 4 bases, leaving 11 bases between them. Germline CDR1 is SGHDT and CDR2 is YYEEEE. This chain's CDR3 is CASSLGHGLYEQYF. The CDR3 region has the DNA TGTGCCAGCAGCTTGGGTCATGGTCTTTACGAGCAGTACTTC.

The chain joins TRBV5-6 to TRBJ1-6; no clear D. The CDR3 spans 17 residues. Trimming pared 4 bases from V and 0 bases from J, leaving 14 bases between. Germline V gene data show CDR1 as SGHDT and CDR2 as YYEEEE. Here the CDR3 reads CASSPRTRSSYNSPLHF. Written as DNA, the CDR3 is TGTGCCAGCAGCCCTCGTACTCGTAGCTCCTATAATTCACCCCTCCACTTT.

The rearrangement joins TRBV7-9 to TRBJ2-3; no clear D. The ends were cut back, 5 bases at V and 4 bases at J, with 19 bases in the middle. Looked up from germline, CDR1 is SEHNR and CDR2 is FQNEAQ (reference sequence). CDR3 length equals 16 residues. CDR3: CASSPPLLPVPDTQYF. CDR3 coding DNA: TGTGCCAGCAGCCCACCTCTTTTGCCGGTCCCAGATACGCAGTATTTT.

The chain uses TRBV19 and TRBJ2-1, with D possibly being TRBD2 (6 bases). V lost 1 base, J lost 8 bases, and 9 bases lay in between. The length of the CDR3 is 13 residues. The germline V gene encodes CDR1 LNHDA and CDR2 SQIVND (reference sequence). The CDR3 spells CASSIVPGDEQFF. DNA for the CDR3: TGTGCCAGTAGTATAGTTCCGGGAGATGAGCAGTTCTTC.

The rearrangement links TRBV7-8 to TRBJ2-1; 9 bases line up with TRBD2. CDR1 is SGHVS and CDR2 is FQNEAQ in the germline V gene. Germline trimming cut 10 bases from V and 4 bases from J; bases unmatched to any gene: 5. This CDR3 spans 13 amino acids. The CDR3 sequence is CAISGGLYNEQFF. CDR3 nucleotides: TGTGCCATTAGCGGGGGTTTATACAATGAGCAGTTCTTC.

The DNA of the CDR3 is TGTGCCAGCAGCGGGACACCGCAAGAGACCCAGTACTTC. This gives the protein CASSGTPQETQYF. This chain connects TRBV6-1 to TRBJ2-5, with D possibly being TRBD1 (6 bases). Germline lookup yields CDR1 MNHNS and CDR2 SASEGT. Trimming pared 6 bases from V and 2 bases from J, leaving 10 bases between. The CDR3 has 13 residues.

V is TRBV7-8 and J is TRBJ2-1; D remains unclear. CDR3 length equals 15 residues. Germline V gene lookup returns CDR1 SGHVS and CDR2 FQNEAQ. The V end lost 5 bases, the J end lost 6 bases, and 17 bases lay between the germline ends. The CDR3 spells CASSPSVADLNEQFF. CDR3 sequence (DNA): TGTGCCAGCAGCCCCTCGGTGGCGGATCTCAATGAGCAGTTCTTC.

The rearrangement links TRBV13 to TRBJ2-7; 8 nucleotides align to TRBD1. The V gene end was trimmed by 10 bases and the J gene end by 4 bases; junction bases not matched to a gene: 9. From germline, CDR1 is PRHDT and CDR2 FYEKMQ (reference sequence). The CDR3 is made up of 13 amino acids. CDR3 in amino acids: CATGTGNPYEQYF. In nucleotides, the CDR3 is TGTGCCACGGGGACAGGTAATCCTTACGAGCAGTACTTC.

As to this clone: The same CDR3 also results from other DNA sequences found in this sample. This chain links TRBV13 with TRBJ2-3; D is uncertain. CDR3 length equals 13 residues. Germline V lookup: CDR1 PRHDT, CDR2 FYEKMQ (reference sequence). Trimming took off 1 base at V and 1 base at J, with 3 bases between the two ends. CDR3 DNA sequence: TGTGCCAGCAGCTTAGAGGGCACAGATACGCAGTATTTT. Its protein is CASSLEGTDTQYF.